This TCR beta chain was profiled in a study of immune evolution from preneoplasia to lung adenocarcinoma. Assay: immunoSEQ multiplex PCR; the TCRdb copy retains only in-frame clones and omits some. The data show around 10,000 clones, more than 75% seen once. The CDR3 has 11 amino acids. V gave up 5 bases and J gave up 5 bases, with 7 bases separating them. Germline V CDR1 and CDR2: SGHRS, YFSETQ. The clonotype was recovered from a donor older than 65 with lung adenocarcinoma. The sequencing sample was made of FFPE minimally invasive lung adenocarcinoma tissue. The genes are TRBV5-1 and TRBJ1-1; a possible D gene is TRBD1 (5 bases). The CDR3 loop reads CASRGETEAFF. The CDR3 DNA reads as TGCGCCAGCAGGGGGGAGACTGAAGCTTTCTTT.